This TCR beta chain came from a study of blood T cell repertoires in COVID-19. Study summary: The United States, Italy and Spain provided the acute and convalescent COVID-19 samples.

The CDR3 is 16 amino acids. The method was immunoSEQ multiplex PCR; TCRdb's version includes in-frame clones alone and lacks a portion of them. The sample has about 120,000 clones, about 90% seen once. The sample comprised peripheral blood. The J gene is TRBJ2-2, the V gene TRBV21-1; the table's TRBD2 call for D was not verified on the DNA. TRBV21-1 is shown as a pseudogene. This clonotype was sampled from a woman aged 70 to 79 with acute or convalescent COVID-19. CDR3 nucleotide sequence: TGTGCCAGCACAAATGAGGAGAAAGGCCTCACCGGGGAGCTGTTTTTT. As protein: CASTNEEKGLTGELFF.